These 2 T cell receptor beta chains came from one sample sequenced in a study of cytomegalovirus exposure and HLA in healthy donors. In the PCR, 60 Vbeta and 13 Jbeta primers were used. Generated by immunoSEQ multiplex PCR, the TCRdb table keeps only in-frame clones and is missing some. The data contain 60,000 or so clones, approximately 75% of them singletons. The specimen sequenced was PBMCs. The origin of the receptors is a woman aged 35 to 49 in good health and CMV-seropositive.

In DNA, the CDR3 is TGTGCCACCAGCATGGGCAGGGACTCTGGCTACACCTTC. Translating it yields CATSMGRDSGYTF. The rearrangement joins TRBV15 to TRBJ1-2, with D possibly TRBD1 on 5 matching bases. CDR3 length: 13 amino acids. CDR1 is LNHNV, CDR2 YYDKDF, per germline (reference sequence). V was shortened by 4 bases and J by 7 bases, with 13 bases between the two germline ends. The full variable domain, with the rest looked up from reference TRBV15 and TRBJ1-2, is DAMVIQNPRYQVTQFGKPVTLSCSQTLNHNVMYWYQQKSSQAPKLLFHYYDKDFNNEADTPDNFQSRRPNTSFCFLDIRSPGLGDTAMYLCATSMGRDSGYTFGSGTRLTVV.

This chain links TRBV13 with TRBJ2-3; 11 bases fit TRBD2. In germline, CDR1 is PRHDT, CDR2 FYEKMQ (reference sequence). V lost 6 bases to trimming and J lost 2 bases; unmatched junction nucleotides: 7. This CDR3 has 16 residues. In nucleotides, the CDR3 is TGTGCCAGCAGACTAGCGGGGGCACCATACACAGATACGCAGTATTTT. Protein product: CASRLAGAPYTDTQYF.